The 8 T cell receptor beta chains below all came from one sample that was sequenced in a study of blood T cell repertoires in COVID-19. TCRdb's copy holds only in-frame clones and misses some; the assay was immunoSEQ multiplex PCR. Among around 130,000 clones listed, around 87% were seen once. Sequences were obtained from peripheral blood. These receptors were obtained from a woman aged 45-60 years with acute or convalescent COVID-19.

This chain joins TRBV24-1 and TRBJ2-3; 8 bases line up with TRBD2. V was pared by 2 bases and J by 4 bases, with 7 bases of the junction left unmatched. Germline V gene sequence: CDR1 KGHDR, CDR2 SFDVKD. The CDR3 is 16 residues long. The CDR3 region is CATSDSSGGVADTQYF. The DNA of the CDR3 is TGTGCCACCAGTGATTCATCGGGGGGGGTGGCAGATACGCAGTATTTT.

This clone was observed once. V and J are TRBV19 and TRBJ1-5; TRBD1 agrees at 10 bases. This CDR3 region has 17 residues. V gave up 6 bases and J gave up 0 bases; unmatched junction bases: 8. Per germline, CDR1 LNHDA and CDR2 SQIVND (reference sequence). In nucleotides, the CDR3 is TGTGCCAGTAGCCTGGACAGGGGGGACCATAGCAATCAGCCCCAGCATTTT. Translated, it gives CASSLDRGDHSNQPQHF.

This chain connects TRBV4-3 to TRBJ2-1; 8 bases fit TRBD1. Germline loops: CDR1 LGHNA, CDR2 YSLEER. The trim removed 0 bases at V and 0 bases at J, leaving 7 bases unmatched. The CDR3 totals 18 residues. CDR3 sequence (DNA): TGCGCCAGCAGCCAAGATGCAGGGGGCATAAGCTCCTACAATGAGCAGTTCTTC. Its protein is CASSQDAGGISSYNEQFF.

The chain couples TRBV12-3 or TRBV12-4 to TRBJ1-5; D remains unclear. Between the trimmed V and J ends, which lost 3 bases and 4 bases, there was a span of 4 bases. The CDR3 contains 12 residues. Here the CDR3 DNA reads TGTGCCAGCAGTTTCACAAATCAGCCCCAGCATTTT. It codes for CASSFTNQPQHF.

The chain is built from TRBV10-3 and TRBJ2-1; 8 bases are a match to TRBD2. The trim removed 2 bases at V and 4 bases at J, leaving 4 bases unmatched. Germline lookup yields CDR1 ENHRY and CDR2 SYGVKD. The CDR3 totals 15 residues. CDR3 protein: CAISEGRGAYNEQFF. The DNA of the CDR3 is TGTGCCATCAGTGAGGGGCGGGGGGCATACAATGAGCAGTTCTTC.

This clone was recorded once. The chain is built from TRBV5-1 and TRBJ2-5, with D perhaps TRBD1 (5 bases). The CDR3 length is 13 residues. Germline values: CDR1 SGHRS, CDR2 YFSETQ. Between the trimmed V and J ends, which lost 7 bases and 5 bases, there was a span of 15 bases. The DNA of the CDR3 is TGCGCCAGCCAACAGGTTCTTGGGGAGACCCAGTACTTC. Residues: CASQQVLGETQYF.

CDR3 coding DNA: TGTGCCAGCAGAGACGGGGAGAGCACCGGGGAGCTGTTTTTT. It encodes CASRDGESTGELFF. The V gene is TRBV6-4, the J gene TRBJ2-2; the D gene is possibly TRBD2 (5 bases). Germline-derived CDR1 and CDR2 are MRHNA and SNTAGT. The V end lost 6 bases, the J end lost 4 bases, and 12 bases lay between the germline ends. CDR3 length equals 14 residues.

The chain couples TRBV11-3 to TRBJ1-1; 8 bases match TRBD1. The CDR3 consists of 14 residues. The ends lost 7 bases at V and 2 bases at J; junction bases unmatched: 6. CDR1 and CDR2 (germline): SGHNT, YENEEA. The CDR3 nucleotides are TGTGCCAGCACCCTCCAGGGGGCAAACACTGAAGCTTTCTTT. Protein: CASTLQGANTEAFF.